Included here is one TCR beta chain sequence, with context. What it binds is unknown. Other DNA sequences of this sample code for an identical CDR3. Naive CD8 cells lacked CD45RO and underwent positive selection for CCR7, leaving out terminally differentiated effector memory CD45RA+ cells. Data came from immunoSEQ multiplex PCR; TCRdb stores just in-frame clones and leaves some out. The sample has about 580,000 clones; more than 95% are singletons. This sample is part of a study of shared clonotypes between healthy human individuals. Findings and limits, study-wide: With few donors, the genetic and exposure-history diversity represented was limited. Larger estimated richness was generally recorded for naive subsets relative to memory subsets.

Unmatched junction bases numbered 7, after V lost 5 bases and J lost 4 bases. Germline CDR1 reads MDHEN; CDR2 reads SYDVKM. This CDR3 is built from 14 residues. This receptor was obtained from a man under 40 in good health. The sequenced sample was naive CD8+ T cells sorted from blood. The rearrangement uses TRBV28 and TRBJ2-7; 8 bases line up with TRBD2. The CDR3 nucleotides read TGTGCCAGCAGTCCGGTAGCGGGACCGTACGAGCAGTACTTC. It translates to CASSPVAGPYEQYF.